This TCR beta chain was sequenced for a study of blood T cell repertoires in COVID-19 (TCRdb year 2020). Regarding the study in general: Samples from collaborators originated in the United States, Italy and Spain and spanned both the acute and convalescent phases of COVID-19. Samples came from the ongoing ImmuneRACE study (first 160 participants) plus 1,254 subjects from 6 global collaborators. The prospective study material was composed of cDNA or gDNA derived from T cells, B-cell-depleted T cells, or PBMCs. The repertoires were made available in a free public database intended to serve as a resource for research on the immune response to SARS-CoV-2. Where HLA class I and class II types were available, the types were taken from metadata supplied by the sample provider, not from assay-based typing. Nearly every sample came with metadata listing a de-identified subject ID, COVID-19 status, age in years and sex. Deeply sampled blood TCRbeta repertoires from subjects exposed to, actively infected with, or recovered from COVID-19 were included in the dataset. Study-wide conclusions, independent of this receptor: The amount of clinical and demographic metadata varied by source and participant and was provided uncurated.

At one collaborating source in Seattle, patients were enrolled during active infection and were followed longitudinally through the course of disease. Whole blood was collected in K2EDTA tubes by collaborating institutions according to the institutions' own protocols. For TCRbeta analysis, collaborators shipped samples in one of three forms: frozen whole blood, isolated PBMCs, or DNA extracted from either of those sample types. V lost 3 bases and J lost 2 bases; the stretch between them is 13 bases long. CDR1 and CDR2 are drawn from the germline V gene: KGHSH, LQKENI. The CDR3 runs 15 amino acids, cysteine and phenylalanine included. The kept DNA is CDR3 alone, 45 bases in frame from the first base. Points on this clone: The antigen this receptor binds is unknown. The record has no base qualities; no much larger clone is one base away.

TCRbeta CDR3 regions were amplified from genomic DNA by means of the immunoSEQ Assay, a bias-controlled multiplex PCR. The study's processing was this. The number of nucleated cells in each sample was estimated by amplification of reference gene primers within the assay. To quantify the absolute abundance of each unique TCRbeta CDR3 rearrangement, sequence reads were collapsed and filtered. For each sample, productive Simpson clonality was calculated by taking the square root of Simpson's diversity index across productive rearrangements. TCRdb holds this immuneACCESS table with in-frame rearrangements only. Some clones are missing; in checked studies, unresolved V genes explain under half, and the rest has no known cause. V and J calls and clone size follow that table, whereas D and trimming were derived from the DNA. The sample contains about 210,000 clones, about 85% of them found a single time. 0.9% to 0.95% of the sample belongs to the ten largest clones.

The rearrangement combines TRBV18 with TRBJ1-2; the D gene cannot be named for sure. The source material was peripheral blood. The clonotype originates from a man aged 55 to 69 with COVID-19, enrolled during active disease. This receptor carries the CDR3 CASSPDVEGNYGYTF. The DNA reads as follows: TGTGCCAGCTCACCGGACGTTGAGGGAAACTATGGCTACACCTTC.